This T cell receptor beta chain was identified in a study of blood T cell repertoires in COVID-19. The data were produced by immunoSEQ multiplex PCR, yet TCRdb's version contains in-frame clones alone and is incomplete. The data contain about 87,000 clones, roughly 87% of them singletons. The CDR3 is 17 residues long. V lost 6 bases and J lost 2; bases outside the gene matches: 11. From germline, CDR1 is MRHNA and CDR2 SNTAGT. The sequenced sample was peripheral blood. The chain couples TRBV6-4 to TRBJ2-3; TRBD2 matches 10 bases. The receptor was derived from a woman over 75 with acute or convalescent COVID-19. This CDR3 reads CASSPDASGSFTDTQYF. In DNA form, the CDR3 reads TGTGCCAGCAGCCCAGATGCTAGCGGGAGTTTCACAGATACGCAGTATTTT.